This T cell receptor (beta chain) is from a study of beta chain features in type 1 diabetes. Turning to the study itself: Healthy donors and patients had similar age, gender and cell yields. Study-level results: More deletions and fewer insertions at VDJ junctions were seen in type 1 diabetes patients. Naive, central memory and regulatory TCRB repertoires appeared more similar among patients than healthy donors. A possible short-template PCR bias applies equally to patients and controls.

As to this clone: Its target is unknown.

The authors reverse transcribed all of the isolated RNA, so sequencing captured expressed TCRB transcripts. Profiling relied on immunoSEQ multiplex PCR, and the TCRdb table lists in-frame clones only, not all of them. The sample holds about 250,000 clones, 13% to 15% seen once. CDR1 and CDR2 (germline): ENHRY, SYGVKD. This CDR3 region has 13 residues. V was pared by 2 bases and J by 7 bases, with 12 bases between. The receptor comes from a woman in her thirties or forties in good health. What was sequenced was naive CD4+ T cells from blood. The chain has TRBV10-3 and TRBJ2-7, with TRBD1 as a possible D gene (6 bases). CDR3 in amino acids: CAISETGQAEQYF. The CDR3 DNA reads as TGTGCCATCAGTGAGACAGGGCAAGCGGAGCAGTACTTC.